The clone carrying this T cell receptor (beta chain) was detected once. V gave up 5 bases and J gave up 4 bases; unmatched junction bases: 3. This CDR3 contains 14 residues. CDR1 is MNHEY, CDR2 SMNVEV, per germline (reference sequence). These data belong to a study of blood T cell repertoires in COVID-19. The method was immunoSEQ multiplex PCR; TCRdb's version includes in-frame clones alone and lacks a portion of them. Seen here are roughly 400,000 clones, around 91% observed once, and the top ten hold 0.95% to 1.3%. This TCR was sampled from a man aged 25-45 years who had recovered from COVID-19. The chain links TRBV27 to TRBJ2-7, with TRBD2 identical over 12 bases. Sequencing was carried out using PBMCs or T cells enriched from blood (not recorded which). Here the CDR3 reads CASSPTSGSYEQYF. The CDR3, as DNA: TGTGCCAGCAGTCCGACTAGCGGGAGTTACGAGCAGTACTTC.